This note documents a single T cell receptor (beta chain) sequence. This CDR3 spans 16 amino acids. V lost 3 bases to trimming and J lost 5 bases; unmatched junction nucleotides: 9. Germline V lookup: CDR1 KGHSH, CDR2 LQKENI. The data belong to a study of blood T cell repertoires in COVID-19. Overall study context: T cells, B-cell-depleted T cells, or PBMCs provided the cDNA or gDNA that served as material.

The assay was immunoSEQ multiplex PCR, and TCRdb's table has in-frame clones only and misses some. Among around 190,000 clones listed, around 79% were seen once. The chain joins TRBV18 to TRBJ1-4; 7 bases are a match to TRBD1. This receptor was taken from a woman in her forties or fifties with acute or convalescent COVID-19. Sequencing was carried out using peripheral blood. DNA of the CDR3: TGTGCCAGCTCACCCGACTTACAGGGGACGAATGAAAAACTGTTTTTT. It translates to CASSPDLQGTNEKLFF.